This T cell receptor (beta chain) was retrieved from a study of T cells in Graves' hyperthyroidism and ophthalmopathy. Amplified TCR beta CDR3 regions came from RNA transcripts. TCR CDR3 underwent first-round RT-PCR with the HTBI primer set. TCRdb re-derived calls from the multiplex PCR reads in MiXCR, one entry per CDR3 protein. Here the sample spans 730,000 or so distinct CDR3 sequences, about 19% being singletons. The hyperthyroidism was newly diagnosed and had lasted under 2 months; the patients were aged 18 to 65. Exclusion criteria comprised uncontrolled infection, other autoimmune disease, pregnancy or lactation. This clonotype was found a few times. Its antigen remains unidentified. Study-level points and caveats: Ophthalmopathy was model-predicted a median roughly 6.5 months pre-onset. Blood also showed most of the thyroid clonotypes that were expanded above 0.001.

This CDR3 comprises 16 residues. Per the germline V gene, CDR1 is SNHLY and CDR2 is FYNNEI. Trimming stripped 3 bases from V and 0 bases from J, with 9 bases between. The specimen sequenced was blood. The chain combines TRBV2 with TRBJ1-6; D gene unclear. The TCR was taken from a woman aged 50 to 65 with Graves' hyperthyroidism that later progressed to Graves' ophthalmopathy. CDR3 sequence (DNA): TGTGCCAGCAGTGAGGAAAAGAGCTCCTATAATTCACCCCTCCACTTT. It yields the protein CASSEEKSSYNSPLHF.